This TCR beta chain was retrieved from a study of cytomegalovirus exposure and HLA in healthy donors. PCR was performed using 60 Vbeta and 13 Jbeta primers. Clones were sequenced by immunoSEQ multiplex PCR, and TCRdb holds only the in-frame ones, with some missing. The sample contains about 170,000 clones, 82% of which appear only once. Turning to this clone: Relative to the germline gene, one junction end is altered; a read error may explain this.

Input material: PBMCs. The source of this sequence is a male donor in good health and CMV-seronegative.

This chain's CDR3 is CASSAYRIPGQGSKVF. Written as DNA, the CDR3 is TGTGCCAGCAGTGCCTACCGAATACCGGGACAGGGTAGTAAGGTCTTC. This chain connects TRBV6-6 to TRBJ1-2; TRBD1 matches 9 bases. This CDR3 is built from 16 residues. CDR1 is MNHNY and CDR2 is SVGAGI in the germline V gene (reference sequence).